In this sample, the clone carrying this T cell receptor (beta chain) turned up once. This record comes from a study of T cells after somatic rescue of genetic block. Here immunoSEQ multiplex PCR was the method, and the copy in TCRdb shows in-frame clones only, minus some. The sample lists roughly 92,000 clones, 90% seen once, with around 1.6% in the top ten. Germline loops: CDR1 ENHRY, CDR2 SYGVKD. The CDR3 covers 14 residues. V was pared by 7 bases and J by 6 bases, with 10 bases of the junction left unmatched. The specimen sequenced was peripheral blood mononuclear cells (PBMCs). The chain links TRBV10-3 to TRBJ2-3; TRBD2 aligns across 7 bases. The receptor's source is a woman under 30. The CDR3, as DNA: TGTGCCATCAACCCCAGACTAGCTCTGGATACGCAGTATTTT. Its protein is CAINPRLALDTQYF.